This T cell receptor (beta chain) was sequenced during a study of radiotherapy plus CTLA-4 blockade in lung cancer. V lost 3 bases and J 7 bases, leaving 13 bases between the germline ends. Germline V lookup: CDR1 SQVTM, CDR2 ANQGSEA. This CDR3 has 13 amino acids. Repertoires were generated with immunoSEQ multiplex PCR, while TCRdb's copy carries only in-frame clones and drops some. The profile shows 45,000 or so clones, 70% to 90% of them singletons. The source was peripheral blood, collected from a patient treated with radiotherapy plus ipilimumab. The gene calls are TRBV29-1 and TRBJ2-1; tentatively, D is TRBD2 (5 bases). The TCR originated in a human donor with non-small cell lung cancer whose response to radiotherapy plus ipilimumab could not be evaluated. The CDR3 loop is CSVDRTGLNEQFF. CDR3 nucleotides: TGCAGCGTTGATAGGACTGGCTTGAATGAGCAGTTCTTC.